This T cell receptor (beta chain) emerged from a study of neurological immune-mediated disorders. In its sample, this clonotype ranks as medium-sized. It was by 5'RACE with 10-nucleotide random UMIs that the cDNA was made. One entry per CDR3 protein results from TCRdb running MiXCR on the 5' RACE reads. The data show 35,000 to 45,000 distinct CDR3 sequences, over 12% seen once. The length of the CDR3 is 12 residues. The V gene's germline CDR1 is SGHKS and CDR2 YYEKEE (reference sequence). V was trimmed by 4 bases and J by 2 bases, leaving 7 bases between them. The gene calls are TRBV5-5 and TRBJ2-7, with D perhaps matching TRBD1 (5 bases). The source of this sequence is a woman aged 45-65 years with HTLV-1-associated myelopathy (HAM/TSP). The sample taken for sequencing was PBMCs. The CDR3 DNA sequence: TGTGCCAGCAGCCTGACAGCCTACGAGCAGTACTTC. It yields the protein CASSLTAYEQYF.